These 9 T cell receptor beta chains were all obtained from the same sample, sequenced in a study of glioma-infiltrating T cells after dendritic cell vaccination. This table comes from immunoSEQ multiplex PCR, and its TCRdb copy is limited to in-frame clones, with some not included. The table lists around 37,000 clones, just under 85% of them singletons, with 7.8% in the top ten. Material: blood, obtained before dendritic cell vaccination. The receptors were sampled from a human donor with glioblastoma.

The rearrangement joins TRBV4-3 to TRBJ2-1; no firm D call. The CDR3 consists of 13 residues. Germline V gene data show CDR1 as LGHNA and CDR2 as YSLEER. V lost 4 bases and J 12 bases, leaving 16 bases between the germline ends. The CDR3 DNA sequence: TGCGCCAGCAGCCTTTCACCAAAGGAGATGCAGTTCTTC. Translating gives CASSLSPKEMQFF.

The chain carries TRBV7-2 and TRBJ2-7; the match to TRBD1 covers 10 bases. V lost 1 base and J lost 6; bases outside the gene matches: 6. CDR1 SGHTA and CDR2 FQGNSA come from the germline V gene. The CDR3 is 15 residues long. The CDR3 bases are TGTGCCAGCAGCTTAGAGGGACAGGGGAAACGCGAGCAGTACTTC. It specifies CASSLEGQGKREQYF. The full variable domain, rest sourced from reference TRBV7-2 and TRBJ2-7, is GAGVSQSPSNKVTEKGKDVELRCDPISGHTALYWYRQSLGQGLEFLIYFQGNSAPDKSGLPSDRFSAERTGGSVSTLTIQRTQQEDSAVYLCASSLEGQGKREQYFGPGTRLTVT.

The V and J genes are TRBV5-8 and TRBJ2-7; TRBD1 matches at 7 bases. This CDR3 spans 13 amino acids. The V gene's germline CDR1 is SGHTS and CDR2 YDEGEE. V trimming: 5 bases; J trimming: 3 bases; junction bases outside the gene matches: 5. Here the CDR3 reads CASRFRGFYEQYF. The CDR3 region has the DNA TGTGCCAGCAGGTTCAGGGGGTTCTACGAGCAGTACTTC.

The rearrangement links TRBV5-1 to TRBJ1-1, with TRBD1 matching over 7 bases. CDR1 SGHRS and CDR2 YFSETQ come from the germline V gene. The CDR3 consists of 18 residues. Trimming at V came to 0 bases and at J to 0 bases, leaving 11 bases not matched to a gene. The CDR3 sequence: CASSLDRRTGLMNTEAFF. CDR3 sequence (DNA): TGCGCCAGCAGCTTGGACAGGAGGACAGGACTTATGAACACTGAAGCTTTCTTT. Complete variable domain (other parts from reference TRBV5-1 and TRBJ1-1): KAGVTQTPRYLIKTRGQQVTLSCSPISGHRSVSWYQQTPGQGLQFLFEYFSETQRNKGNFPGRFSGRQFSNSRSEMNVSTLELGDSALYLCASSLDRRTGLMNTEAFFGQGTRLTVV.

V is TRBV7-2 and J is TRBJ2-7; no clear D. V lost 5 bases, J lost 0 bases, and 14 bases lay in between. The CDR3 has 15 residues. Germline CDR1 SGHTA, CDR2 FQGNSA. The CDR3: CASSMLTGSSYEQYF. CDR3 sequence (DNA): TGTGCCAGCAGCATGCTAACTGGTAGCTCCTACGAGCAGTACTTC.

The CDR3 DNA reads as TGTGCCAGCAGTTTAACCGGACAGGGGTCGGGCTACACCTTC. It encodes CASSLTGQGSGYTF. V usage is TRBV27 and J usage is TRBJ1-2, with 9 positions matching TRBD1. Germline loops: CDR1 MNHEY, CDR2 SMNVEV (reference sequence). This CDR3 has 14 amino acids. V was clipped by 2 bases and J by 8 bases; unmatched bases: 6.

In regard to this clone: No conserved phenylalanine or tryptophan ends this CDR3, so it is likely a read error. The V gene is TRBV11-3, the J gene TRBJ2-4; possibly TRBD1 for D (6 bases). Germline values: CDR1 SGHNT, CDR2 YENEEA. V lost 1 base, J lost 3 bases, and 16 bases lay in between. This CDR3 is 17 amino acids long. The CDR3 loop reads CASSLGRQGSGKNIQYG. The CDR3, as DNA: TGTGCCAGCAGCTTAGGGAGGCAGGGGTCGGGCAAAAACATTCAGTACGGC.

The chain couples TRBV30 to TRBJ2-5; D unclear. The J call may be in error: the DNA end matches TRBJ2-7 better. Germline CDR1 and CDR2: GTSNPN and SVGIG (reference sequence). The CDR3 covers 13 residues. In DNA form, the CDR3 reads TGTGCCTGGAGTGTATCCAGGTACCACGAGCAGTACTTC. Protein sequence: CAWSVSRYHEQYF.

This clone has only one observation. The CDR3 here is CASSQQGLGTGELFF. In DNA form, the CDR3 reads TGTGCCAGCAGTCAACAGGGGTTGGGCACCGGGGAGCTGTTTTTT. The chain is built from TRBV7-2 and TRBJ2-2; 7 bases map to TRBD1. This CDR3 region has 15 residues. The ends lost 6 bases at V and 4 bases at J; junction bases unmatched: 8. In germline, CDR1 is SGHTA, CDR2 FQGNSA.